These 19 T cell receptor beta chains originate from one sample sequenced in a study of blood T cell repertoires in COVID-19. Only in-frame clones appear in the TCRdb table, and some are missing; sequencing was by immunoSEQ multiplex PCR. The data contain about 110,000 clones, roughly 79% of them singletons. The sample consisted of peripheral blood. The receptors originated from a woman aged 70-85 years with acute or convalescent COVID-19.

This clone was recorded once. The V and J genes are TRBV3-1 (or the pseudogene TRBV3-2) and TRBJ2-1; TRBD2 matches at 9 bases. The J segment lost 7 bases and the V segment lost 3 bases, leaving 7 bases of the junction unmatched. CDR3 length: 15 amino acids. From germline, CDR1 is LGHDT and CDR2 YNNKEL (reference sequence). The CDR3 is CASSHGGLAGNEQFF. The CDR3 nucleotides are TGTGCCAGCAGCCATGGGGGGCTAGCGGGAAATGAGCAGTTCTTC.

The genes are TRBV4-1 and TRBJ2-7; possibly TRBD1 for D (6 bases). Trimming took 0 bases from V and 3 from J, leaving 15 bases between them. The CDR3 sequence is 16 residues long. Germline-derived CDR1 and CDR2 are MGHRA and YSYEKL. CDR3 in DNA: TGCGCCAGCAGCCAAGAGGGTCAGGGGTCCTACTACGAGCAGTACTTC. It codes for CASSQEGQGSYYEQYF.

V gene TRBV4-3 combines with J gene TRBJ2-1; 7 nucleotides line up with TRBD1. CDR3 size: 16 residues. With 0 bases clipped from V and 4 bases from J, the junction kept 6 bases outside the gene matches. Germline CDR1 LGHNA, CDR2 YSLEER. This CDR3 reads CASSQDWGQSYNEQFF. For the CDR3, the DNA is TGCGCCAGCAGCCAAGATTGGGGACAGAGTTACAATGAGCAGTTCTTC.

J is TRBJ2-3 and V is TRBV6-5; D uncertain. Germline loops: CDR1 MNHEY, CDR2 SVGAGI. This CDR3 has 15 amino acids. V lost 5 bases and J lost 2, with 14 bases in between. CDR3 sequence (DNA): TGTGCCAGCAGTCCCCCACTACCAGCCACAGATACGCAGTATTTT. Translation: CASSPPLPATDTQYF.

The gene calls are TRBV6-4 and TRBJ2-3; 12 nucleotides align to TRBD2. The length of the CDR3 is 14 residues. Trimming at V came to 6 bases and at J to 4 bases, leaving 2 bases not matched to a gene. The germline V gene encodes CDR1 MRHNA and CDR2 SNTAGT. CDR3 sequence: CASRPSGGADTQYF. For the CDR3, the DNA is TGTGCCAGCAGGCCTAGCGGGGGGGCAGATACGCAGTATTTT.

This clone was detected a few times. The rearrangement joins TRBV2 to TRBJ2-4, with D perhaps TRBD1 (6 bases). The CDR3 is made up of 15 amino acids. V lost 5 bases to trimming and J lost 3 bases, with 14 bases between them. Germline CDR1 reads SNHLY; CDR2 reads FYNNEI. The CDR3 is CASSRRGMDKNIQYF. For the CDR3, the DNA is TGTGCCAGCAGTCGCAGGGGAATGGACAAAAACATTCAGTACTTC.

The V gene is TRBV5-1, the J gene TRBJ2-6, with a weak D call TRBD1 (7 bases). Germline V gene lookup returns CDR1 SGHRS and CDR2 YFSETQ. The CDR3 covers 16 residues. Trimming took off 0 bases at V and 4 bases at J, with 11 bases between the two ends. CDR3 loop: CASSLDRGGGANVLTF. The CDR3 region has the DNA TGCGCCAGCAGCTTGGACAGGGGAGGCGGGGCCAACGTCCTGACTTTC.

The chain carries TRBV5-1 and TRBJ1-1; D is possibly TRBD1 (5 bases). This CDR3 has 15 residues. From germline, CDR1 is SGHRS and CDR2 YFSETQ. V was pared by 5 bases and J by 6 bases, with 20 bases between. This chain's CDR3 is CASSPTPATVPEAFF. CDR3 bases: TGCGCCAGCAGTCCAACCCCGGCGACAGTCCCTGAAGCTTTCTTT.

This rearrangement joins TRBV6-2 or TRBV6-3 to TRBJ1-2, with no clear D. V was pared by 2 bases and J by 5 bases, with 12 bases between. CDR3 length equals 14 residues. Germline V gene sequence: CDR1 MNHEY, CDR2 SVGEGT. This chain's CDR3 is CASSYEGLVYGYTF. The CDR3 nucleotides are TGTGCCAGCAGTTACGAGGGTTTGGTATATGGCTACACCTTC.

The chain links TRBV7-6 to TRBJ2-7; 10 nucleotides agree with TRBD2. Germline lookup yields CDR1 SGHVS and CDR2 FNYEAQ. The CDR3 is 16 amino acids. Trimming at V came to 3 bases and at J to 1 base, leaving 6 bases not matched to a gene. DNA of the CDR3: TGTGCCAGCAGCTTGAGTGGACTAGCGGCATCCTACGAGCAGTACTTC. Translating gives CASSLSGLAASYEQYF.

This clone was observed once. V and J are TRBV6-5 and TRBJ2-3, with D possibly matching TRBD1 (5 bases). With 5 bases removed from V and 2 bases from J, the gap between germline ends came to 11 bases. Germline V gene lookup returns CDR1 MNHEY and CDR2 SVGAGI. The CDR3 contains 14 residues. CDR3 in DNA: TGTGCCAGCAGTCCTTACAGGCTCACAGATACGCAGTATTTT. Its protein product is CASSPYRLTDTQYF.

V usage is TRBV6-5 and J usage is TRBJ2-1, with 11 bases fitting TRBD2. Germline V gene sequence: CDR1 MNHEY, CDR2 SVGAGI. The CDR3 spans 15 residues. Germline trimming cut 4 bases from V and 8 bases from J; bases unmatched to any gene: 7. This CDR3 is CASSSTSGGEDEQFF. CDR3 nucleotide sequence: TGTGCCAGCAGTTCCACTAGCGGGGGTGAGGATGAGCAGTTCTTC.

The V and J genes are TRBV30 and TRBJ2-1; the match to TRBD2 covers 7 bases. Germline V gene data show CDR1 as GTSNPN and CDR2 as SVGIG (reference sequence). The V segment lost 3 bases and the J segment 4 bases; nucleotides outside the gene matches: 3. The CDR3 extends over 13 amino acids. The CDR3: CAWSLAEYNEQFF. Here the CDR3 DNA reads TGTGCCTGGAGCCTAGCGGAATACAATGAGCAGTTCTTC. The full variable domain, rest sourced from reference TRBV30 and TRBJ2-1, is SQTIHQWPATLVQPVGSPLSLECTVEGTSNPNLYWYRQAAGRGLQLLFYSVGIGQISSEVPQNLSASRPQDRQFILSSKKLLLSDSGFYLCAWSLAEYNEQFFGPGTRLTVL.

This clone was counted once. The chain employs TRBV5-1 and TRBJ2-7; TRBD2 agrees at 10 bases. J gave up 6 bases and V 0 bases, and 6 bases lay outside the gene matches. The germline gives CDR1 SGHRS, CDR2 YFSETQ. There are 15 residues in the CDR3. The CDR3 spells CASSLEPGLASEQYF. In nucleotides, the CDR3 is TGCGCCAGCAGCTTGGAACCGGGACTAGCGAGCGAGCAGTACTTC.

The chain carries TRBV9 and TRBJ1-2, with a possible D match to TRBD1 (5 bases). V was pared by 4 bases and J by 3 bases, with 19 bases between. The germline V gene has CDR1 SGDLS and CDR2 YYNGEE. The CDR3 is 16 residues long. The DNA of the CDR3 is TGTGCCAGCAGCCCTACCCTGACAGCTCGAGACTATGGCTACACCTTC. It translates to CASSPTLTARDYGYTF.

The chain has TRBV3-1 (or the pseudogene TRBV3-2) and TRBJ2-1, with 9 bases aligning to TRBD1. Germline V lookup: CDR1 LGHDT, CDR2 YNNKEL (reference sequence). Unmatched junction bases numbered 10, after V lost 2 bases and J lost 2 bases. This CDR3 contains 18 residues. This chain's CDR3 is CASSQSRGGTGTYNEQFF. In DNA, the CDR3 is TGTGCCAGCAGCCAATCTCGTGGGGGGACAGGGACCTACAATGAGCAGTTCTTC.

V gene TRBV24-1 combines with J gene TRBJ2-1; 9 bases map to TRBD2. The germline V gene encodes CDR1 KGHDR and CDR2 SFDVKD. With V trimmed by 2 bases and J by 5 bases, 9 bases remained unmatched. This CDR3 spans 17 amino acids. CDR3 bases: TGTGCCACCAGTGATTCCCCCGGCGGGAGGGCCCACAATGAGCAGTTCTTC. As protein: CATSDSPGGRAHNEQFF.

The V and J genes are TRBV28 and TRBJ2-3, with a possible D match to TRBD1 (6 bases). V lost 5 bases and J 2 bases, leaving 11 bases between the germline ends. The CDR3 length is 14 residues. Germline V gene lookup returns CDR1 MDHEN and CDR2 SYDVKM. CDR3 in amino acids: CASSGRDTTDTQYF. For the CDR3, the DNA is TGTGCCAGCAGTGGTCGGGACACCACAGATACGCAGTATTTT.

The CDR3 sequence: CAISEGQHNQPQHF. CDR3 coding DNA: TGTGCCATCAGTGAGGGACAGCACAATCAGCCCCAGCATTTT. The V gene is TRBV10-3, the J gene TRBJ1-5; D might be TRBD1 (6 bases). This CDR3 is built from 14 residues. Between the trimmed V and J ends, which lost 2 bases and 3 bases, there was a span of 8 bases. Per germline, CDR1 ENHRY and CDR2 SYGVKD.